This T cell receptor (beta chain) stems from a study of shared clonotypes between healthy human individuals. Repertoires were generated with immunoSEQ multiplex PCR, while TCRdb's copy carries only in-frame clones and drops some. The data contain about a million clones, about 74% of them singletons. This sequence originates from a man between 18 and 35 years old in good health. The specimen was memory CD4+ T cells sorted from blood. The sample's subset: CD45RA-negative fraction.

In nucleotides, the CDR3 is TGTGCCAGCAGCTTAGACCGCGGGAAGGGAACAGATACGCAGTATTTT. The encoded protein is CASSLDRGKGTDTQYF. The chain recombines TRBV7-2 with TRBJ2-3; TRBD2 might be the D (6 bases). The CDR3 covers 16 residues. Trimming removed 1 base from V and 3 bases from J, with 14 bases in between. Germline lookup yields CDR1 SGHTA and CDR2 FQGNSA.